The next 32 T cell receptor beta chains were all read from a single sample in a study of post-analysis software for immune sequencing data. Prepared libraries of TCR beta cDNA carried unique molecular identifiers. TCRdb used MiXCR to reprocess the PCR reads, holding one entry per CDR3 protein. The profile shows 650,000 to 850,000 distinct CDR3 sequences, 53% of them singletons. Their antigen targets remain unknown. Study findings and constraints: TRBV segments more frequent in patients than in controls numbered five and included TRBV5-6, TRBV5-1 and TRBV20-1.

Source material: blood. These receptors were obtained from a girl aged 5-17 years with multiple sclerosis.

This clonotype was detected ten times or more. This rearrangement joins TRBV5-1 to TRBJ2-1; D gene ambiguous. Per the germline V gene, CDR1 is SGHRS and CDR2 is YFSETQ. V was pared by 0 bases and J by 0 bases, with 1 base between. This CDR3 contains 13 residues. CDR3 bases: TGCGCCAGCAGCTTGGGCTCCTACAATGAGCAGTTCTTC. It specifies CASSLGSYNEQFF.

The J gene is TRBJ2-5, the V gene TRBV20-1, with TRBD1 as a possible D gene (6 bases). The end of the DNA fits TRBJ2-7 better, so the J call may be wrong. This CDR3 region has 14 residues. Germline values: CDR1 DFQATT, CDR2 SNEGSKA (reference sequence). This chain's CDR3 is CSARAQGLTYEQYF. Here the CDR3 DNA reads TGCAGTGCTAGAGCGCAGGGGTTAACCTACGAGCAGTACTTC.

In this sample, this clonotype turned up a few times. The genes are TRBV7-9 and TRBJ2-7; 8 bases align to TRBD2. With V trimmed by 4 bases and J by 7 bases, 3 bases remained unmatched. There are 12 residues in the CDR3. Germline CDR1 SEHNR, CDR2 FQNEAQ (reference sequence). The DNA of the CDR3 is TGTGCCAGCAGCTACACGGGAGGGGAGCAGTACTTC. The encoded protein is CASSYTGGEQYF.

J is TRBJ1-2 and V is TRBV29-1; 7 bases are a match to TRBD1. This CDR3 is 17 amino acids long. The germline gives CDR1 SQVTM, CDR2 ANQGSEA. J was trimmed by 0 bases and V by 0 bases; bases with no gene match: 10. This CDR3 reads CSVEDLYGTDTNYGYTF. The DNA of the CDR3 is TGCAGCGTTGAAGATCTTTACGGGACAGATACTAACTATGGCTACACCTTC.

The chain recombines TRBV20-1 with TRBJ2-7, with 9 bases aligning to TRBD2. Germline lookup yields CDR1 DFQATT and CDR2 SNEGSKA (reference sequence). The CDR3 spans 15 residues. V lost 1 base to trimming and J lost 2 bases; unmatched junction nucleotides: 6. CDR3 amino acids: CSARVSAGGPYEQYF. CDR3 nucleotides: TGCAGTGCTAGAGTTTCAGCGGGGGGACCCTACGAGCAGTACTTC.

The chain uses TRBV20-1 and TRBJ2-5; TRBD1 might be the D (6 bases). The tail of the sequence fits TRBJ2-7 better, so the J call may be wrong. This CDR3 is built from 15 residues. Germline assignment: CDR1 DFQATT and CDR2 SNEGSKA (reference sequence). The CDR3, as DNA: TGCAGTGCTAGAGCCCCTACAGGGAGCGGCTACGAGCAGTACTTC. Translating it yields CSARAPTGSGYEQYF.

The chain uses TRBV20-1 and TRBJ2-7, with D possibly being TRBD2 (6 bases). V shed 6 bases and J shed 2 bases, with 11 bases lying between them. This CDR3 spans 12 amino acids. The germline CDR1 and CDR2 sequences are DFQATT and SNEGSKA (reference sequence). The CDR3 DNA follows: TGCAGTGCCCGACTAGTAACCTACGAGCAGTACTTC. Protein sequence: CSARLVTYEQYF.

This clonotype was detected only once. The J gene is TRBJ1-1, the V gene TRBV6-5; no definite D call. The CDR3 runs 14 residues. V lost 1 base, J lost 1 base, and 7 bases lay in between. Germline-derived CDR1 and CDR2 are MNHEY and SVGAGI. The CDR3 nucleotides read TGTGCCAGCAGTTACTTCGTGGGGAACACTGAAGCTTTCTTT. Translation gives CASSYFVGNTEAFF.

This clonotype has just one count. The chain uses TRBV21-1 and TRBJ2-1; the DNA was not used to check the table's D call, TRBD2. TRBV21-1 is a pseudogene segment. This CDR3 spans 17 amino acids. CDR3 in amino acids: CASSSLTGDCSYNEQFF. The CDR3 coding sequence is TGTGCCAGCAGCAGTCTAACGGGGGACTGCTCCTACAATGAGCAGTTCTTC.

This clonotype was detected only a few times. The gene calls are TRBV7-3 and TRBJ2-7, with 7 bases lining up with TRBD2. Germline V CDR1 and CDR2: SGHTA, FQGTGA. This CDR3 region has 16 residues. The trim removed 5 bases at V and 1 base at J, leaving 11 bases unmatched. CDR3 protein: CASSPNEGGPSYEQYF. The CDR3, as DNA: TGTGCCAGCAGCCCAAATGAGGGAGGGCCTTCCTACGAGCAGTACTTC.

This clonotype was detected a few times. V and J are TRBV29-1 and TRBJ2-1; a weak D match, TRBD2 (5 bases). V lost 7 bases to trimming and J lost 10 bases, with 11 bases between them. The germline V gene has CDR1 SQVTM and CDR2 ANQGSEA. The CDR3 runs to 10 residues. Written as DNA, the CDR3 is TGCAGCGGAAGTCGCGGGGAGCAGTTCTTC. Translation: CSGSRGEQFF.

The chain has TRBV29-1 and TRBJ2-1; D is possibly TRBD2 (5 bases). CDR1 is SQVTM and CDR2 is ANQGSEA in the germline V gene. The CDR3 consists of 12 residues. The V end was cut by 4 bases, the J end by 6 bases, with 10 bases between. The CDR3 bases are TGCAGCGTTGTACGGGGTTTCAATGAGCAGTTCTTC. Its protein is CSVVRGFNEQFF.

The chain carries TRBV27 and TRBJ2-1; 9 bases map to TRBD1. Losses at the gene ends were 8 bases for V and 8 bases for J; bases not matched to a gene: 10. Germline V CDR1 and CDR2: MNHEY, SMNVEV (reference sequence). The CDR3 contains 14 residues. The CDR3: CASGDRAMWDEQFF. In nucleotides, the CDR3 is TGTGCCAGCGGGGACAGGGCGATGTGGGATGAGCAGTTCTTC.

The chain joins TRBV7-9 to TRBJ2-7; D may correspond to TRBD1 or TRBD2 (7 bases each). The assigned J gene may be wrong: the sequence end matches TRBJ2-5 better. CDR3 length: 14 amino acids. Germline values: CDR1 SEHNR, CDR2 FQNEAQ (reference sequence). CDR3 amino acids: CASSRNRGGETQYF. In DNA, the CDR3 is TGTGCCAGCAGTCGGAACAGGGGAGGGGAGACCCAGTACTTC.

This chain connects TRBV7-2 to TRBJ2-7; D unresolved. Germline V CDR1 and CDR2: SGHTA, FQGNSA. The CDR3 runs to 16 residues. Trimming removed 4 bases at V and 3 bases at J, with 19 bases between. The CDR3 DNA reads TGTGCCAGCAGCTCCTTACCTAGTCCCCTTTTCTACGAGCAGTACTTC. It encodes CASSSLPSPLFYEQYF.

The CDR3 region is CSAGGGQGNEQYF. The CDR3 nucleotides read TGCAGTGCTGGGGGGGGACAGGGTAACGAGCAGTACTTC. The chain has TRBV20-1 and TRBJ2-7, with TRBD1 matching over 9 bases. Germline trimming cut 5 bases from V and 5 bases from J; bases unmatched to any gene: 7. CDR3 length: 13 amino acids. Germline CDR1 is DFQATT and CDR2 is SNEGSKA (reference sequence).

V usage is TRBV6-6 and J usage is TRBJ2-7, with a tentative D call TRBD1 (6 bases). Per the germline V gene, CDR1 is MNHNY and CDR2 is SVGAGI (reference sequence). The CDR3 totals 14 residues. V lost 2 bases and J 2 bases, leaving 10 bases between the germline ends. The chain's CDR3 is CASSYLGHPYEQYF. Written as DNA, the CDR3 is TGTGCCAGCAGTTACCTGGGACATCCCTACGAGCAGTACTTC.

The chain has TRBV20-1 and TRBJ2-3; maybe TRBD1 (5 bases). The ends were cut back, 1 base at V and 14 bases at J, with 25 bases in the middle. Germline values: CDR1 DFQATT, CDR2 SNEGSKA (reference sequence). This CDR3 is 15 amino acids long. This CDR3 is CSARVQGLGVTRRYF. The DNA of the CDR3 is TGCAGTGCTAGAGTCCAGGGCCTAGGAGTCACGCGGCGGTATTTT.

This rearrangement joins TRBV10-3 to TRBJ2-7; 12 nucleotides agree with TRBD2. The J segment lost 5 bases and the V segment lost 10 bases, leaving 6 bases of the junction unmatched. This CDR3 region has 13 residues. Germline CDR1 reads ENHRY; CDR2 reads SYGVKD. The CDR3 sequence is CATGLAGGNEQYF. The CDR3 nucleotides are TGTGCCACCGGGCTAGCGGGGGGGAACGAGCAGTACTTC.

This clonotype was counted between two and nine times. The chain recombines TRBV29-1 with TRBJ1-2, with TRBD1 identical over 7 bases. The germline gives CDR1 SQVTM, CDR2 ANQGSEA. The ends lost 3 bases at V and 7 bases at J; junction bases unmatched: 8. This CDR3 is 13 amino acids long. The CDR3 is CSVERRGRPGYTF. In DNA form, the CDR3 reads TGCAGCGTTGAGAGAAGGGGGCGCCCTGGCTACACCTTC.

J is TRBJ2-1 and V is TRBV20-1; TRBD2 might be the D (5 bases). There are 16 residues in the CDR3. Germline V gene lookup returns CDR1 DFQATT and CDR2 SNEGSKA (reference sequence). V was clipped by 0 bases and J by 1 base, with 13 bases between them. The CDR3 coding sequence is TGCAGTGCTAGAGATTTACCAGCGGATTCCTACAATGAGCAGTTCTTC. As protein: CSARDLPADSYNEQFF.

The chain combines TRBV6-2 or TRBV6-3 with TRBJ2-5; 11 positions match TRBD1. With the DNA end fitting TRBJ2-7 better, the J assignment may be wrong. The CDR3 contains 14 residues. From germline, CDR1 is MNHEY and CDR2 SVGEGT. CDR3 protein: CASSYFGTGGEQYF. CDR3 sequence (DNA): TGTGCCAGCAGTTACTTCGGGACAGGGGGCGAGCAGTACTTC.

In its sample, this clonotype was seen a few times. The CDR3 spells CASSRTQRVRAFF. CDR3 in DNA: TGTGCCAGCAGCCGGACGCAACGAGTTCGAGCTTTCTTT. The genes are TRBV12-3 or TRBV12-4 and TRBJ1-1; D gene ambiguous. CDR3 length: 13 residues. The V gene lost 6 bases and the J gene lost 10 bases, with 18 bases spanning the gap.

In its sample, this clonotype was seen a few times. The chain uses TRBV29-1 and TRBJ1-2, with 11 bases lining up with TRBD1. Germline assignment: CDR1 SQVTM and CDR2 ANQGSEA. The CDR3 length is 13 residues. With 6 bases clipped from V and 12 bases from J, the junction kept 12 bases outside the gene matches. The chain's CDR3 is CSVRGGDRGKDTF. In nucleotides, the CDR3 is TGCAGCGTCCGAGGAGGGGACAGGGGGAAAGACACCTTC. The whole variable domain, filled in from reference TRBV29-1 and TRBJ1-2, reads SAVISQKPSRDICQRGTSLTIQCQVDSQVTMMFWYRQQPGQSLTLIATANQGSEATYESGFVIDKFPISRPNLTFSTLTVSNMSPEDSSIYLCSVRGGDRGKDTFGSGTRLTVV.

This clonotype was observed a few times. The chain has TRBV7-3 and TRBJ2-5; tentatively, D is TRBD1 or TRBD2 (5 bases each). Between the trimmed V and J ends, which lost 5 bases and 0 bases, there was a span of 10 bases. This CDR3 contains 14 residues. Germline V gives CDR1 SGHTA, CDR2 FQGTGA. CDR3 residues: CASSQMGDQETQYF. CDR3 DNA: TGTGCCAGCAGCCAAATGGGGGACCAAGAGACCCAGTACTTC. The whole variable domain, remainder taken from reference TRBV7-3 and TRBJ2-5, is GAGVSQTPSNKVTEKGKYVELRCDPISGHTALYWYRQSLGQGPEFLIYFQGTGAADDSGLPNDRFFAVRPEGSVSTLKIQRTERGDSAVYLCASSQMGDQETQYFGPGTRLLVL.

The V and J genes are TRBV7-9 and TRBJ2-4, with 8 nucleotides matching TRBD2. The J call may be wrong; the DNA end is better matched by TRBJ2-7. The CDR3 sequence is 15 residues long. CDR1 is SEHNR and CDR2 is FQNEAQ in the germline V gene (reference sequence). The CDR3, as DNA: TGTGCCAGCAGCCCGCCAGCGGGAGACCGGTACGAGCAGTACTTC. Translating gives CASSPPAGDRYEQYF.

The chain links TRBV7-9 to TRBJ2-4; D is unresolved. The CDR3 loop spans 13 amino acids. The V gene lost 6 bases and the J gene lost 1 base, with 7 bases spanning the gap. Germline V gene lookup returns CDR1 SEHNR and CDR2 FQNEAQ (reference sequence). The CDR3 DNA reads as TGTGCCAGCAGAGACGGGGCCAAAAACATTCAGTACTTC. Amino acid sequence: CASRDGAKNIQYF.

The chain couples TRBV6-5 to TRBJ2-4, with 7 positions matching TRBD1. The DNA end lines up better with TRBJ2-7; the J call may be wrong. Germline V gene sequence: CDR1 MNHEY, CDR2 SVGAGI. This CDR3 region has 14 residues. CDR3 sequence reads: CASSYRDSGREQYF. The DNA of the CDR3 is TGTGCCAGCAGTTACCGGGACAGTGGACGCGAGCAGTACTTC.

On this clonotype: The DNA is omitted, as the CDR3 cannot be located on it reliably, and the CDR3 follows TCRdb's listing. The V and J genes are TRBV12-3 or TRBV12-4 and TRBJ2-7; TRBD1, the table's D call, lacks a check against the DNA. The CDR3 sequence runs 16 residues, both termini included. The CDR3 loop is CASSFGPGASTHEQYF.

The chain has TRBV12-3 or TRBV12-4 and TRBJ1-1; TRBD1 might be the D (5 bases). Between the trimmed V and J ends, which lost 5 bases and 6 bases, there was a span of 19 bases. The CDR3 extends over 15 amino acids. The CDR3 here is CASSPRPTEQAEAFF. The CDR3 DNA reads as TGTGCCAGCAGTCCGCGCCCGACGGAACAGGCTGAAGCTTTCTTT.

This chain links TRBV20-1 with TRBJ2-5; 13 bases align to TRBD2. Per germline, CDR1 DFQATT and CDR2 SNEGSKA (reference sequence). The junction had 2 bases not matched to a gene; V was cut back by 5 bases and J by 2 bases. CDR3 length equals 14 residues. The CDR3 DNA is TGCAGTGCTTTGGGACTAGCGGGACAAGAGACCCAGTACTTC. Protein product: CSALGLAGQETQYF.

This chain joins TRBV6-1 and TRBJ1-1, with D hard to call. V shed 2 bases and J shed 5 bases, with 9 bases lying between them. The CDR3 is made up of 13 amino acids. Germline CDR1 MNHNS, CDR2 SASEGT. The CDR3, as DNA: TGTGCCAGCAGTGAACTCCACGGGACTGAAGCTTTCTTT. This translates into CASSELHGTEAFF.